These T cell receptor beta chains were read from a single sample in a study of blood T cell repertoires in COVID-19. Clones were read by immunoSEQ multiplex PCR, and TCRdb kept only the in-frame ones, dropping some. The table includes some 130,000 clones, 65% to 90% detected once. Sequenced sample: peripheral blood. The receptors were sampled from a man older than 75 with acute or convalescent COVID-19. The CDR3 runs from the conserved cysteine through the conserved F or W. The D gene is left open where the match is weak. The size field is filled for only some rows; it gives once, few, many or a size class.

J gene	V gene	clone size	D gene	CDR3 protein	CDR3 DNA
TRBJ1-1	TRBV12-5	few	TRBD1	CASGPGQGAGAFF	TGTGCTAGTGGACCAGGACAGGGGGCTGGAGCTTTCTTT
TRBJ2-7	TRBV28	-	-	CASSLQGITAGRAYEQYF	TGTGCCAGCAGTCTTCAGGGGATAACAGCGGGAAGGGCCTACGAGCAGTACTTC
TRBJ1-6	TRBV4-2	-	-	CASSQGSSSYNSPLHF	TGTGCCAGCAGCCAAGGTAGCAGCTCCTATAATTCACCCCTCCACTTT
TRBJ1-1	TRBV24-1	few	-	CATSELIGIDDGLLNTEAFF	TGTGCCACCAGTGAGCTTATAGGGATCGACGACGGACTATTGAACACTGAAGCTTTCTTT
TRBJ1-4	TRBV6-5	-	-	CAAGERRTWNEKLFF	TGTGCCGCAGGGGAGAGAAGGACTTGGAATGAAAAACTGTTTTTT
TRBJ2-7	TRBV5-1	-	-	CASSFGRGSYEQYF	TGCGCCAGCAGCTTTGGCCGAGGCTCCTACGAGCAGTACTTC
TRBJ2-7	TRBV5-4	-	TRBD2	CASRSGLAGGEQYF	TGTGCCAGCAGATCGGGACTAGCGGGAGGTGAGCAGTACTTC
TRBJ2-3	TRBV20-1	-	TRBD1	CSASGSGTGPTGDTQYF	TGCAGTGCTAGTGGCTCCGGGACAGGGCCCACTGGAGATACGCAGTATTTT
TRBJ1-2	TRBV2	-	TRBD1	CASRGTGGSGYTF	TGTGCCAGCAGAGGGACAGGGGGCAGTGGCTACACCTTC
TRBJ1-2	TRBV7-9	-	TRBD1	CASSFTGGANDGYTF	TGTGCCAGCAGCTTTACAGGGGGCGCAAATGATGGCTACACCTTC
TRBJ2-7	TRBV7-6	-	TRBD1	CASSLAGQGYEQYF	TGTGCCAGCAGCTTAGCGGGACAGGGCTACGAGCAGTACTTC
TRBJ2-1	TRBV19	-	TRBD1	CASSIDTGGSYNEQFF	TGTGCCAGTAGTATAGATACAGGGGGCTCCTACAATGAGCAGTTCTTC
TRBJ2-5	TRBV5-1	few	TRBD1	CASSPGTGWGETQYF	TGCGCCAGCAGCCCCGGGACAGGGTGGGGAGAGACCCAGTACTTC
TRBJ2-7	TRBV5-1	-	TRBD1	CASSLRGRGSAYEQYF	TGCGCCAGCAGCTTGAGGGGCAGGGGGTCGGCCTACGAGCAGTACTTC
TRBJ2-2	TRBV13	-	-	CASGGQKANTGELFF	TGTGCCAGCGGAGGACAGAAAGCGAACACCGGGGAGCTGTTTTTT
TRBJ1-2	TRBV7-8	-	TRBD1	CASSLGGTDHGYTF	TGTGCCAGCAGCTTAGGTGGGACAGACCATGGCTACACCTTC
TRBJ2-1	TRBV11-3	-	-	CASSLTANEQFF	TGTGCCAGCAGCTTAACAGCAAATGAGCAGTTCTTC
TRBJ1-1	TRBV5-5	-	-	CASSLAMAEAFF	TGTGCCAGCAGCCTAGCCATGGCTGAAGCTTTCTTT
TRBJ2-5	TRBV5-1	-	-	CASSLERTSGETQYF	TGCGCCAGCAGCTTGGAGCGCACTAGTGGCGAGACCCAGTACTTC